Each of the 5 T cell receptor beta chains below was sequenced from the same sample in a study of CD8 T cells in Susac syndrome. Reverse transcription of roughly 0.45 to 1 ug RNA used random hexamers. MiXCR was run by TCRdb on the immunoSEQ multiplex PCR reads, yielding one entry per CDR3 protein. The sample lists over 130,000 distinct CDR3 sequences, just under 95% occurring once. Sequencing used CD4+ T cells from PBMCs. The receptors originated from a human donor with Susac syndrome.

The rearrangement uses TRBV29-1 and TRBJ1-2, with TRBD1 matching 10 bases. Germline V gene data show CDR1 as SQVTM and CDR2 as ANQGSEA. The CDR3 has 14 residues. V lost 3 bases to trimming and J lost 8 bases; unmatched junction nucleotides: 9. DNA for the CDR3: TGCAGCGTTGAGCCAAGCCGGGACAGGGGAGGCTACACCTTC. Protein product: CSVEPSRDRGGYTF.

The chain employs TRBV15 and TRBJ1-1, with a tentative D call TRBD1 (5 bases). The V end lost 2 bases, the J end lost 6 bases, and 22 bases lay between the germline ends. CDR1 and CDR2 from the germline V gene are LNHNV and YYDKDF (reference sequence). There are 17 residues in the CDR3. The CDR3 is CATSRMGGYGGVSEAFF. The CDR3 DNA sequence: TGTGCCACCAGCAGAATGGGCGGGTACGGGGGGGTGTCTGAAGCTTTCTTT.

The rearrangement links TRBV29-1 to TRBJ2-3; either TRBD1 or TRBD2 may fit D (6 bases each). There are 11 residues in the CDR3. Germline V gene sequence: CDR1 SQVTM, CDR2 ANQGSEA. V dropped 6 bases and J dropped 5 bases, with 9 bases sitting between them. CDR3 DNA sequence: TGCAGCGTCGAGGGGGGAGATACGCAGTATTTT. This codes for CSVEGGDTQYF.

This chain uses TRBV12-3 or TRBV12-4 with TRBJ2-5; no firm D call. The CDR3 is made up of 13 amino acids. Trimming stripped 1 base from V and 3 bases from J, with 6 bases between. The CDR3 coding sequence is TGTGCCAGCAGTTTAGTGGGTAAAGAGACCCAGTACTTC. Translation: CASSLVGKETQYF.

CDR3 protein: CASSQMSGELFF. The CDR3 nucleotides read TGTGCCAGCAGCCAGATGTCCGGGGAGCTGTTTTTT. The chain combines TRBV4-2 with TRBJ2-2; D unresolved. V was clipped by 3 bases and J by 6 bases, with 5 bases between them. Germline CDR1 reads LGHNA; CDR2 reads YNFKEQ. This CDR3 comprises 12 residues.